A single sample is the source of the 2 T cell receptor beta chains below, sequenced in a study of technical replicates of blood from a few donors. Assay: immunoSEQ multiplex PCR; the TCRdb copy retains only in-frame clones and omits some. The table has 55,000 to 65,000 clones, around 88% seen once. What was sequenced was PBMCs. Source of these receptors: a human donor in good health. Some clones in this sample may be carry-over from other donors' samples.

The chain uses TRBV7-9 and TRBJ2-7; no definite D call. The CDR3 is made up of 11 amino acids. V was cut by 5 bases and J by 6 bases, with 8 bases left in between. CDR1 SEHNR and CDR2 FQNEAQ come from the germline V gene (reference sequence). CDR3 nucleotide sequence: TGTGCCAGCAGCCTACAGTCCGAGCAGTACTTC. Encoded protein: CASSLQSEQYF.

The V and J genes are TRBV5-5 and TRBJ1-2, with 7 bases matching TRBD1. This CDR3 is 15 amino acids long. Trimming took 6 bases from V and 5 from J; bases not matched to a gene: 13. Germline CDR1 and CDR2: SGHKS and YYEKEE (reference sequence). The CDR3 bases are TGTGCCAGCAACGAGGAGACAGGGCTCGGATATGGCTACACCTTC. Its protein product is CASNEETGLGYGYTF. Filled out from reference TRBV5-5 and TRBJ1-2, the complete variable domain reads DAGVTQSPTHLIKTRGQQVTLRCSPISGHKSVSWYQQVLGQGPQFIFQYYEKEERGRGNFPDRFSARQFPNYSSELNVNALLLGDSALYLCASNEETGLGYGYTFGSGTRLTVV.